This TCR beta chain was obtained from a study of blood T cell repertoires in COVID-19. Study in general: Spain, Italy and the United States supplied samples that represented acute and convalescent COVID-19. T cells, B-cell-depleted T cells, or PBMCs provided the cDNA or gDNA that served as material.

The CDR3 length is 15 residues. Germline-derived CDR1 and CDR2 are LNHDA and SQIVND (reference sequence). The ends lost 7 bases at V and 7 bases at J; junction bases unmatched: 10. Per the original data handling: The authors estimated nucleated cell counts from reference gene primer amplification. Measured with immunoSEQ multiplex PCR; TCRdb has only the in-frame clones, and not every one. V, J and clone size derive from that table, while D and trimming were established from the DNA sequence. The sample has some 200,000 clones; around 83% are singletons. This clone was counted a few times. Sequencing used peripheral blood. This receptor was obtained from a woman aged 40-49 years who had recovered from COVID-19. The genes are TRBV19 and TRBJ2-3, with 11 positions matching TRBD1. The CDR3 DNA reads TGTGCCAGTATGGCCCCCGGACAGGGGGCAAATACGCAGTATTTT. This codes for CASMAPGQGANTQYF.